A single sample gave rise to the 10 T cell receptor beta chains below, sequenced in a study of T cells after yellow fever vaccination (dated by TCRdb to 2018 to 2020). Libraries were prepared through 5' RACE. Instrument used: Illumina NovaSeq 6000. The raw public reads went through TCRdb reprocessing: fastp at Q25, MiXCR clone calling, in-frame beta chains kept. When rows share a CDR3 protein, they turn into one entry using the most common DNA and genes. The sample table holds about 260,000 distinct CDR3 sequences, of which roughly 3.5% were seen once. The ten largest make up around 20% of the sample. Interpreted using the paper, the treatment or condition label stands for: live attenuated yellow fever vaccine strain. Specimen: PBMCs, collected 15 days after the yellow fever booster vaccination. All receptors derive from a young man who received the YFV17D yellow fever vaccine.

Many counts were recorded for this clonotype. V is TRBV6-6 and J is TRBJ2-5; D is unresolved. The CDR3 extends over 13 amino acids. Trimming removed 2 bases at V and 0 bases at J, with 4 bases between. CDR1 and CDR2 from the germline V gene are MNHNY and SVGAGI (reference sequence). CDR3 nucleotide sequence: TGTGCCAGCAGTTACCGGCACCAAGAGACCCAGTACTTC. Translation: CASSYRHQETQYF.

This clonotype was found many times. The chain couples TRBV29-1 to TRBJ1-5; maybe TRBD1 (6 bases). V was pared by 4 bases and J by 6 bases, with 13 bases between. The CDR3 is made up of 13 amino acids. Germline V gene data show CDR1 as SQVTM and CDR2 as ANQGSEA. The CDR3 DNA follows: TGCAGCGTTGGATGGGGGGGCGGTCAGCCCCAGCATTTT. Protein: CSVGWGGGQPQHF.

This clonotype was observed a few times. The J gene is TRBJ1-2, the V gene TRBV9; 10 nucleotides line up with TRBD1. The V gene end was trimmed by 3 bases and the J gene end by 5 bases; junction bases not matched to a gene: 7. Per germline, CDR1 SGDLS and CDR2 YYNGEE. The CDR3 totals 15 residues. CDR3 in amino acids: CASSAGTGEFYGYTF. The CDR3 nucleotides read TGTGCCAGCAGCGCGGGGACAGGGGAGTTTTATGGCTACACCTTC.

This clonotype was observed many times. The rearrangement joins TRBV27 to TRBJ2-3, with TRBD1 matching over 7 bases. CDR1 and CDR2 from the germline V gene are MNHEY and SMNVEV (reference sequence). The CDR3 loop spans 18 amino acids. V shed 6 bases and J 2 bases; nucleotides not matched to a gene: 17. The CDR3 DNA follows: TGTGCCAGCAGCCCGACAGGACAGGCAACATCCTTCACAGATACGCAGTATTTT. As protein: CASSPTGQATSFTDTQYF.

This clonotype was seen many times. This CDR3 reads CASSLNGQGNEQYF. The CDR3 DNA is TGTGCCAGCAGCTTAAATGGACAGGGGAACGAGCAGTACTTC. The V gene is TRBV7-2, the J gene TRBJ2-7; TRBD1 agrees at 9 bases. This CDR3 has 14 residues. The trim removed 2 bases at V and 5 bases at J, leaving 4 bases unmatched. Germline-derived CDR1 and CDR2 are SGHTA and FQGNSA.

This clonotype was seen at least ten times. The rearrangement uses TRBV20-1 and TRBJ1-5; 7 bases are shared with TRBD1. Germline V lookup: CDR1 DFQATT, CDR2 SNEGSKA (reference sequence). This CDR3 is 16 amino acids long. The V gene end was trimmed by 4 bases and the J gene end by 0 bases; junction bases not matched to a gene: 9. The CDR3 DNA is TGCAGTGCTATAGCGACAGGGTCGGATAGCAATCAGCCCCAGCATTTT. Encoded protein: CSAIATGSDSNQPQHF.

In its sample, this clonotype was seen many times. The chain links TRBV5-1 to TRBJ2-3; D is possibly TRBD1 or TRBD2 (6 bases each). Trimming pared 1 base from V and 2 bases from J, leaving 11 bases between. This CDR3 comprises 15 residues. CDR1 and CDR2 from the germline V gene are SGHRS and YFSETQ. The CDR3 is CASSLTGAFTDTQYF. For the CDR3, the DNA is TGCGCCAGCAGCTTGACGGGGGCCTTCACAGATACGCAGTATTTT.

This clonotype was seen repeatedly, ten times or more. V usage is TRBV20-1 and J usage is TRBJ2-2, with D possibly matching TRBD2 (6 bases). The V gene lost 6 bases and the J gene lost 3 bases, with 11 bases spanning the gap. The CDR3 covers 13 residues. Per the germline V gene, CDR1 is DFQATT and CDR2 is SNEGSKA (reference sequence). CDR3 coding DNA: TGCAGTGCCCGGGGCGGGGACACCGGGGAGCTGTTTTTT. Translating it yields CSARGGDTGELFF.

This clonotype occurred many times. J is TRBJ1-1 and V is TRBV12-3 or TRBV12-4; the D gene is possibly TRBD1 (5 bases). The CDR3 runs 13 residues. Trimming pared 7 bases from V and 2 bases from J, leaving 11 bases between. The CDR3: CASTVGGNTEAFF. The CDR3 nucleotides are TGTGCCAGCACCGTGGGGGGAAACACTGAAGCTTTCTTT.

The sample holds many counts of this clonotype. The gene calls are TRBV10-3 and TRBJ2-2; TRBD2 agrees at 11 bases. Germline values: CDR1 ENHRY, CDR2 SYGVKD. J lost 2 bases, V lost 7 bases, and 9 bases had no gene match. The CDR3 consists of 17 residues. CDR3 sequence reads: CAIKSLAGGPNTGELFF. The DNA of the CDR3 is TGTGCCATCAAGAGCCTAGCGGGGGGCCCAAACACCGGGGAGCTGTTTTTT.